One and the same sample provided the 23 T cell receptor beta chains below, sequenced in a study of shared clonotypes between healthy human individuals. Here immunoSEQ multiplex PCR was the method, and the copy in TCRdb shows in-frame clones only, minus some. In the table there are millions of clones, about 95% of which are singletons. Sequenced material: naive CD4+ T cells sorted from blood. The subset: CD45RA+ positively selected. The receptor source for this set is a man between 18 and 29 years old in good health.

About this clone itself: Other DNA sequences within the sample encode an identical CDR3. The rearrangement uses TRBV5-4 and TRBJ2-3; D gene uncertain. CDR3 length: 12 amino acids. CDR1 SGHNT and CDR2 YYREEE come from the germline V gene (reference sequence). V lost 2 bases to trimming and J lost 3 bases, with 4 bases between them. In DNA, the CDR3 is TGTGCCAGCAGCTTCCAGACAGATACGCAGTATTTT. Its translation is CASSFQTDTQYF.

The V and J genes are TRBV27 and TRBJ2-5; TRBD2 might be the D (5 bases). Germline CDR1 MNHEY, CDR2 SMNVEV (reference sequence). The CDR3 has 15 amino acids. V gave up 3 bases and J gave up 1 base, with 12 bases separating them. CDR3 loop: CASSFGLAPQETQYF. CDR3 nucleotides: TGTGCCAGCAGTTTCGGTCTAGCTCCCCAAGAGACCCAGTACTTC.

This CDR3 reads CASSKLGGPYEQYF. CDR3 nucleotide sequence: TGTGCCAGCAGTAAACTCGGGGGTCCCTACGAGCAGTACTTC. The chain carries TRBV27 and TRBJ2-7, with TRBD2 as a possible D gene (6 bases). This CDR3 contains 14 residues. CDR1 is MNHEY, CDR2 SMNVEV, per germline (reference sequence). Trimming stripped 5 bases from V and 2 bases from J, with 13 bases between.

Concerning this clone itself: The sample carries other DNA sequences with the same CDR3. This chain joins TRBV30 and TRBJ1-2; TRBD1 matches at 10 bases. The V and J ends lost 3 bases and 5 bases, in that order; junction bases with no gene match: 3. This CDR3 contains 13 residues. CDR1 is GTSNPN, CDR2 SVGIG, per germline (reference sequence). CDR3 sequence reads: CAWSPGQGYGYTF. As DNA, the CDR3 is TGTGCCTGGAGCCCGGGACAGGGGTATGGCTACACCTTC. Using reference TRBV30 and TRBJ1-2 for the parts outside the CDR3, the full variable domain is SQTIHQWPATLVQPVGSPLSLECTVEGTSNPNLYWYRQAAGRGLQLLFYSVGIGQISSEVPQNLSASRPQDRQFILSSKKLLLSDSGFYLCAWSPGQGYGYTFGSGTRLTVV.

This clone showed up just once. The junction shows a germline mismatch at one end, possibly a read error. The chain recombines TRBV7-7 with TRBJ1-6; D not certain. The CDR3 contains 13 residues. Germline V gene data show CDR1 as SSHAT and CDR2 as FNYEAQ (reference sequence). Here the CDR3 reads CASSSNFNSPLHF. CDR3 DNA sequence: TGTGCTAGCAGCTCCAACTTTAATTCACCCCTCCACTTT.

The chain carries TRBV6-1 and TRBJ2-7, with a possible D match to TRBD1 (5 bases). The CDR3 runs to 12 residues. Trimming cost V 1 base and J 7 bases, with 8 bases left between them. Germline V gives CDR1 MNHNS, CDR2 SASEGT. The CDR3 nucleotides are TGTGCCAGCAGTGAAGTTTCAGGGGAGCAGTACTTC. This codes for CASSEVSGEQYF.

The CDR3, as DNA: TGTGCCAGCAGTGAACACCGACAGGGAAGCACAGATACGCAGTATTTT. Amino acid sequence: CASSEHRQGSTDTQYF. V usage is TRBV28 and J usage is TRBJ2-3; 7 positions agree with TRBD1. This CDR3 comprises 16 residues. Trimming took 5 bases from V and 0 from J; bases not matched to a gene: 8. Germline CDR1 and CDR2: MDHEN and SYDVKM.

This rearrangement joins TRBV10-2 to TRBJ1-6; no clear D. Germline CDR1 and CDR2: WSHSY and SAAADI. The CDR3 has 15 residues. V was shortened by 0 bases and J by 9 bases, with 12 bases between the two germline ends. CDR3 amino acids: CASSESRLLASPLHF. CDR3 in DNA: TGCGCCAGCAGTGAGTCTCGCCTGCTAGCTTCACCCCTCCACTTT.

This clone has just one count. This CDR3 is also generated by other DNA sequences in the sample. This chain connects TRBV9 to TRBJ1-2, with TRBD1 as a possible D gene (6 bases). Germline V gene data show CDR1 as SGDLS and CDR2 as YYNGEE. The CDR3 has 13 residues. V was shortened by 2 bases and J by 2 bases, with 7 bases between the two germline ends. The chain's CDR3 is CASSVTGNYGYTF. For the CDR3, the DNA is TGTGCCAGCAGCGTTACAGGGAACTATGGCTACACCTTC.

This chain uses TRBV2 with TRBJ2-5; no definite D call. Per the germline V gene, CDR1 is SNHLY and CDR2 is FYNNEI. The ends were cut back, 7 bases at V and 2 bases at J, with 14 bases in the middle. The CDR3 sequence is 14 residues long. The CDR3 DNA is TGTGCCAGCATGCGGTGGGTTGGGCAAGAGACCCAGTACTTC. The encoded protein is CASMRWVGQETQYF.

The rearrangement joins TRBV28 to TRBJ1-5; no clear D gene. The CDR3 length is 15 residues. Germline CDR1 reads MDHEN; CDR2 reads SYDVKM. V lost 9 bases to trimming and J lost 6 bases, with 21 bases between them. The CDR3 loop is CASSLGAWGSQPQHF. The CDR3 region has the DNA TGTGCCAGTTCATTGGGAGCGTGGGGTAGTCAGCCCCAGCATTTT. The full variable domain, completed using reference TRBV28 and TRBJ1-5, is DVKVTQSSRYLVKRTGEKVFLECVQDMDHENMFWYRQDPGLGLRLIYFSYDVKMKEKGDIPEGYSVSREKKERFSLILESASTNQTSMYLCASSLGAWGSQPQHFGDGTRLSIL.

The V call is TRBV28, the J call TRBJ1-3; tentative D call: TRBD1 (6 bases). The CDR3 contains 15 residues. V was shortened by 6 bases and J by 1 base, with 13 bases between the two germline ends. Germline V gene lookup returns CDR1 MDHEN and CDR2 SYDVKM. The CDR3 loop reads CASSLQGGSGNTIYF. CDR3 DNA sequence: TGTGCCAGCAGCCTACAAGGGGGATCTGGAAACACCATATATTTT.

The CDR3 bases are TGTGCCAGCAGTACAATTTGGACTAGCACAGATACGCAGTATTTT. Translated: CASSTIWTSTDTQYF. The rearrangement links TRBV27 to TRBJ2-3; perhaps TRBD2 as D (5 bases). The germline V gene has CDR1 MNHEY and CDR2 SMNVEV (reference sequence). The ends were cut back, 5 bases at V and 0 bases at J, with 12 bases in the middle. The CDR3 spans 15 residues.

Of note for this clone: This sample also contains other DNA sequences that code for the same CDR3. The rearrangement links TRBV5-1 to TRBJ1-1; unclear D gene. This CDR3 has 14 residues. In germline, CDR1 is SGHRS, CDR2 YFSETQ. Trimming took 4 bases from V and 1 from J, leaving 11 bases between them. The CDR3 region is CASSPGGSNTEAFF. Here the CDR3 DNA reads TGCGCCAGCAGCCCCGGAGGTTCGAACACTGAAGCTTTCTTT.

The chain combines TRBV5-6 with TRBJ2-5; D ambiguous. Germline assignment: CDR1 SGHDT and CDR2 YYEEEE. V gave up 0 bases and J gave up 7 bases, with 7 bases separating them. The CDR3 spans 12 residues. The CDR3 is CASSLGYGTQYF. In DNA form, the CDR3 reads TGTGCCAGCAGCTTGGGGTACGGGACCCAGTACTTC. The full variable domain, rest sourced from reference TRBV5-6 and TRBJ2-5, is DAGVTQSPTHLIKTRGQQVTLRCSPKSGHDTVSWYQQALGQGPQFIFQYYEEEERQRGNFPDRFSGHQFPNYSSELNVNALLLGDSALYLCASSLGYGTQYFGPGTRLLVL.

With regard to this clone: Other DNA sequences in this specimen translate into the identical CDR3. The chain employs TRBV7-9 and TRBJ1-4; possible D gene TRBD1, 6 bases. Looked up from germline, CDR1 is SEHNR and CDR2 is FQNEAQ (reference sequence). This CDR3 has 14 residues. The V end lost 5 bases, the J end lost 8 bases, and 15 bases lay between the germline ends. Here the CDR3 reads CASSPRGGGEKLFF. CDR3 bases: TGTGCCAGCAGCCCCAGGGGCGGTGGCGAAAAACTGTTTTTT.

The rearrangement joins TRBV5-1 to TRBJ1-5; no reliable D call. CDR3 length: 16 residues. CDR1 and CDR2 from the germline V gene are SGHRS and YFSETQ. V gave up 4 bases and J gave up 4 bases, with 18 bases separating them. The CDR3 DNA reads TGCGCCAGCAGCCCCGATCCCATGGCCGGGAATCAGCCCCAGCATTTT. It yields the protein CASSPDPMAGNQPQHF.

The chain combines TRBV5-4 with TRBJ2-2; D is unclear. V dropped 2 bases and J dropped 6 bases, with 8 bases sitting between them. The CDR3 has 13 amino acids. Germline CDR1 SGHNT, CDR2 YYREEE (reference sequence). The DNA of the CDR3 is TGTGCCAGCAGCTTACGTGACGCCGGGGAGCTGTTTTTT. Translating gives CASSLRDAGELFF.

The CDR3 is CASRAGTNEGSPLHF. Here the CDR3 DNA reads TGTGCCAGCAGGGCCGGGACAAACGAGGGGTCACCCCTCCACTTT. This chain joins TRBV6-1 and TRBJ1-6; D perhaps matches TRBD1 (6 bases). Germline loops: CDR1 MNHNS, CDR2 SASEGT. The germline V and J ends were trimmed by 6 bases and 10 bases, with 19 bases remaining between them. CDR3 size: 15 residues.

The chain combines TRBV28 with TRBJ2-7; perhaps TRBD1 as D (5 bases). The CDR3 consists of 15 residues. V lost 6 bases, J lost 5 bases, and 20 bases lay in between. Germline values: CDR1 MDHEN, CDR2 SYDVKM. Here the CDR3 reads CASRSEPPGNHEQYF. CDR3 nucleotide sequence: TGTGCCAGCAGAAGCGAGCCGCCAGGGAACCACGAGCAGTACTTC.

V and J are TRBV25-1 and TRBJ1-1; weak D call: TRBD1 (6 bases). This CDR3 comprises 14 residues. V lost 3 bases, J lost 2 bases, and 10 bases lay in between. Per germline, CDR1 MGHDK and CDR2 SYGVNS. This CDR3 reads CASSDSRGNTEAFF. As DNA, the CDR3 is TGTGCCAGCAGTGACTCCAGGGGCAACACTGAAGCTTTCTTT.

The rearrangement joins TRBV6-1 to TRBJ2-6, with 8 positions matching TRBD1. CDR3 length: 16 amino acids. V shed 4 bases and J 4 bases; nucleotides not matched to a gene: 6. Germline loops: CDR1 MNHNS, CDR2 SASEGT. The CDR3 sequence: CASSGQGAGGANVLTF. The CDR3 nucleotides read TGTGCCAGCAGTGGGCAGGGGGCTGGAGGGGCCAACGTCCTGACTTTC.

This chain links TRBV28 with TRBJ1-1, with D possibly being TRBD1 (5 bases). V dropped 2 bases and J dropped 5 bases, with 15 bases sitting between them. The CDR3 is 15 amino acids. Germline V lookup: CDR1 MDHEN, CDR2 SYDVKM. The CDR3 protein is CASSLPLGLGTEAFF. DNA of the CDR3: TGTGCCAGCAGTTTACCGTTGGGGCTTGGGACTGAAGCTTTCTTT. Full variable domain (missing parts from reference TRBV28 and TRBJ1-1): DVKVTQSSRYLVKRTGEKVFLECVQDMDHENMFWYRQDPGLGLRLIYFSYDVKMKEKGDIPEGYSVSREKKERFSLILESASTNQTSMYLCASSLPLGLGTEAFFGQGTRLTVV.